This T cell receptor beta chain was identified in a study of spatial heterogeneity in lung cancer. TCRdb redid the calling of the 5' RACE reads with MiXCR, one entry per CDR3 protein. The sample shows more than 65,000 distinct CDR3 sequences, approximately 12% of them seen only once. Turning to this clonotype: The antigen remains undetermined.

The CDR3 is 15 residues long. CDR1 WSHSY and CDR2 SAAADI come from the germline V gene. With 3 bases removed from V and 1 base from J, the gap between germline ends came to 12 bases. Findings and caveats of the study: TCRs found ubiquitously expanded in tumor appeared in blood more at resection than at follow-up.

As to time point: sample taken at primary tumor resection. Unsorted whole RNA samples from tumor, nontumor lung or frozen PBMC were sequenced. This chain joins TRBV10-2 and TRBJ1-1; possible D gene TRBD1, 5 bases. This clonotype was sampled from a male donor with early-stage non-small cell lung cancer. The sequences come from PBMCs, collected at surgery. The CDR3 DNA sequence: TGCGCCAGCAGTGAATTTAATAGGGGGAACACTGAAGCTTTCTTT. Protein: CASSEFNRGNTEAFF.